The clone carrying this T cell receptor (beta chain) was seen only a few times. The data were taken from a study of tumour-infiltrating T cells in Burkitt lymphoma. Here immunoSEQ multiplex PCR was the method, and the copy in TCRdb shows in-frame clones only, minus some. The profile shows about 1,000 clones, under 15% of them singletons. This CDR3 spans 15 amino acids. Deletions cut 10 bases from V and 0 bases from J, with 18 bases between. Germline CDR1 and CDR2: ENHRY and SYGVKD. The rearrangement links TRBV10-3 to TRBJ1-1; D not resolved. The sequenced sample consisted of tumor tissue. This clonotype was sampled from a human donor with Burkitt lymphoma. The CDR3 DNA is TGTGCCACCACCAGTGAAGGTCGGGTGAACACTGAAGCTTTCTTT. Encoded protein: CATTSEGRVNTEAFF.